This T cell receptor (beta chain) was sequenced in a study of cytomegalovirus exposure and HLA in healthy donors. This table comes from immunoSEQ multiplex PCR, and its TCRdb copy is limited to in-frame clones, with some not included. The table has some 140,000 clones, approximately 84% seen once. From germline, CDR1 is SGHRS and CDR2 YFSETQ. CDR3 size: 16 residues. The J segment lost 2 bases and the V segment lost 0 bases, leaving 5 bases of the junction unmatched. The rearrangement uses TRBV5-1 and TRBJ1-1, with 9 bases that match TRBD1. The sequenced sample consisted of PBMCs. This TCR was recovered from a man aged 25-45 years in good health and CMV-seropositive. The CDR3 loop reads CASSLGTGDLNTEAFF. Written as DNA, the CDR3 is TGCGCCAGCAGCTTGGGGACAGGGGACCTTAACACTGAAGCTTTCTTT. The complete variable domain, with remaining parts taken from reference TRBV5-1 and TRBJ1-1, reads KAGVTQTPRYLIKTRGQQVTLSCSPISGHRSVSWYQQTPGQGLQFLFEYFSETQRNKGNFPGRFSGRQFSNSRSEMNVSTLELGDSALYLCASSLGTGDLNTEAFFGQGTRLTVV.